This T cell receptor beta chain comes out of a study of T cell responses to AZD1222 COVID-19 vaccine. Study results and caveats: Only a handful of AZD1222 recipients tested seropositive at baseline. Sampled repertoires all dated from after the peak T cell response.

V shed 6 bases and J 5 bases; nucleotides not matched to a gene: 3. The CDR3 extends over 13 amino acids. Germline loops: CDR1 MNHEY, CDR2 SVGAGI. In regard to this clone: Its target is not known. Other DNA sequences in the same sample also yield this CDR3.

Clones were sequenced by immunoSEQ multiplex PCR, and TCRdb holds only the in-frame ones, with some missing. Among 160,000 or so clones listed, roughly 90% were seen once. V and J are TRBV6-5 and TRBJ1-2, with 10 positions matching TRBD1. This sequence originates from an adult who received the AZD1222 COVID-19 vaccine. Sequenced here: peripheral blood, sampled 28 days after the second AZD1222 dose. For the CDR3, the DNA is TGTGCCAGCAGCCCGGACAGGGGGTATGGCTACACCTTC. It is translated as CASSPDRGYGYTF.